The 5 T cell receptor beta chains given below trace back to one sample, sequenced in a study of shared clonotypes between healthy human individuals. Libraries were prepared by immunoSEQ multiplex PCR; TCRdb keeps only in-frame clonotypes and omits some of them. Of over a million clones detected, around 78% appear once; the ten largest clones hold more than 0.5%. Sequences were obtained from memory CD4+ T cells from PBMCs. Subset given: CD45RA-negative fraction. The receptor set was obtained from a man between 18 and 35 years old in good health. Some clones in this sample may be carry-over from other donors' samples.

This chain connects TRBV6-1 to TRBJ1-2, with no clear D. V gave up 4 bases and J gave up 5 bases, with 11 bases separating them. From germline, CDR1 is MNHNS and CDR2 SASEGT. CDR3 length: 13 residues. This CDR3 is CASSGAGVYGYTF. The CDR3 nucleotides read TGTGCCAGCAGTGGGGCAGGCGTATATGGCTACACCTTC.

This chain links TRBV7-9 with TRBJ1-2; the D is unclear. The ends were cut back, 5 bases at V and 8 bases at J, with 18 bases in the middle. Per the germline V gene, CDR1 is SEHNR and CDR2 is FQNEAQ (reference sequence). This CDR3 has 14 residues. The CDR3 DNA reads TGTGCCAGCAGCCCGACGCAGGTATGGGTCGGCTACACCTTC. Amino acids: CASSPTQVWVGYTF.

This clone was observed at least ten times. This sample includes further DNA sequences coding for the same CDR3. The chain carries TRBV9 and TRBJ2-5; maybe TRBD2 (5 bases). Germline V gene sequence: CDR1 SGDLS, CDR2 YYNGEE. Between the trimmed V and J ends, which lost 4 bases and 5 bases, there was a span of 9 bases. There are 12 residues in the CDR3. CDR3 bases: TGTGCCAGCAGCCGGGGTTTGGAGACCCAGTACTTC. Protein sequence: CASSRGLETQYF.

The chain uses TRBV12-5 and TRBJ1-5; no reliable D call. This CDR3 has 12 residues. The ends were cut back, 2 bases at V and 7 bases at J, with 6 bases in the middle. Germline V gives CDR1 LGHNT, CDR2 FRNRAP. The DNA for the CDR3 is TGTGCTAGTGGTTTGACGGGACAGCCCCAGCATTTT. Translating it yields CASGLTGQPQHF.

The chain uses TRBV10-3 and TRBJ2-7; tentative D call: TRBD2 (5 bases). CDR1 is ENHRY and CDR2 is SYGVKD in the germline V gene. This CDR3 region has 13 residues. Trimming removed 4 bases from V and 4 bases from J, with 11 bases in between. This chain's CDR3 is CAISGEPGYEQYF. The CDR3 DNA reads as TGTGCCATCAGTGGGGAACCGGGGTACGAGCAGTACTTC.